This entry concerns a single TCR beta chain. Its antigen is not known. This entry belongs to a study of memory CD4+ T cells and cytomegalovirus serostatus. Study-wide findings and caveats: Suggested: most of the CMV-linked TCR signature lies in CD4+ memory cells. CMV serostatus prediction reached median AUC 0.95, or 0.91 with US-trained model. Each of approximately 73 CMV-associated TCRbeta sequences occurred in one to five individuals.

CDR3 length: 17 amino acids. V was clipped by 2 bases and J by 0 bases, with 15 bases between them. From germline, CDR1 is SGHKS and CDR2 YYEKEE (reference sequence). The sort gate was single viable CD3+CD4+CD8-CD45RO+ cells for memory CD4+ T cells. This table comes from immunoSEQ multiplex PCR, and its TCRdb copy is limited to in-frame clones, with some not included. The repertoire holds about 96,000 clones, with about 80% as singletons. This receptor was obtained from an adult in good health and CMV-seropositive. The sequencing sample was made of memory CD4+ T cells from blood. The chain couples TRBV5-5 to TRBJ1-5; tentative D call: TRBD1 (6 bases). The CDR3 protein is CASSLQQGSASNQPQHF. CDR3 in DNA: TGTGCCAGCAGCTTACAACAGGGAAGCGCTAGCAATCAGCCCCAGCATTTT.